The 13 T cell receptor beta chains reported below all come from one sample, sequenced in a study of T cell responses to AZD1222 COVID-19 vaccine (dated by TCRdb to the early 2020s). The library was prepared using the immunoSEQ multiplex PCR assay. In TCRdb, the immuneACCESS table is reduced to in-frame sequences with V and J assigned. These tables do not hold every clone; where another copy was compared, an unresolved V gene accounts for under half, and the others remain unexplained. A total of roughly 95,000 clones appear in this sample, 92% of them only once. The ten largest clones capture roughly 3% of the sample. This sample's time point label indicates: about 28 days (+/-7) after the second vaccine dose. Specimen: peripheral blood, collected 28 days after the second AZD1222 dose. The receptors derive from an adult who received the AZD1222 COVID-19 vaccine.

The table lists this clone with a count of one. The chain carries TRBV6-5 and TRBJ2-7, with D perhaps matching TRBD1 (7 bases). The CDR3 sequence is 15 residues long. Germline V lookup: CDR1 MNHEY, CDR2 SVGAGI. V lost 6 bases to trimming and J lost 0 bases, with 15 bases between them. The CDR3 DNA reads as TGTGCCAGCAGCAGAAGACAGGGACTCTCCTACGAGCAGTACTTC. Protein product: CASSRRQGLSYEQYF.

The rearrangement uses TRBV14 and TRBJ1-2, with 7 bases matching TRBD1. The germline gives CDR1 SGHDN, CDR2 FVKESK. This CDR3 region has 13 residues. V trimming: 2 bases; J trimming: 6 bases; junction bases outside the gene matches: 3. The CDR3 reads CASSQTGAHGYTF. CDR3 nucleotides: TGTGCCAGCAGCCAAACAGGGGCCCATGGCTACACCTTC.

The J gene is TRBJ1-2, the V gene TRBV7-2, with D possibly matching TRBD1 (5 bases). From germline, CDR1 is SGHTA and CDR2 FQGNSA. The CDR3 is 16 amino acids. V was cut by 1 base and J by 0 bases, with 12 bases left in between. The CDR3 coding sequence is TGTGCCAGCAGCTTAGTGGGGGGACTTTCTAACTATGGCTACACCTTC. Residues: CASSLVGGLSNYGYTF.

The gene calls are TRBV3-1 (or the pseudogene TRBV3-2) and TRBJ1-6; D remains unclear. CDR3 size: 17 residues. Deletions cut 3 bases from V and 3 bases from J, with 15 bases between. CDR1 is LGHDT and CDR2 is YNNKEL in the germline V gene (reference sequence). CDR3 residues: CASSQSSEYLYNSPLHF. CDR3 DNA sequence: TGTGCCAGCAGCCAGAGTTCGGAGTACCTCTATAATTCACCCCTCCACTTT.

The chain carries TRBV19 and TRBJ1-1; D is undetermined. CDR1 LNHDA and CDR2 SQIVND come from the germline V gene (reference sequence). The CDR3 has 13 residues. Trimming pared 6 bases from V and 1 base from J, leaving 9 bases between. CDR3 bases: TGTGCCAGTAGCCAAACAACGAACACTGAAGCTTTCTTT. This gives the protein CASSQTTNTEAFF.

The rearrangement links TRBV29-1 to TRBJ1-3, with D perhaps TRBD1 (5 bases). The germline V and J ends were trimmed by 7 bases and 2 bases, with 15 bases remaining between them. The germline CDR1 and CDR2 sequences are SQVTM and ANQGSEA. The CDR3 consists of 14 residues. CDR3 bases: TGCAGCGCCTCAACCCAGGGTGCTGGAAACACCATATATTTT. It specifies CSASTQGAGNTIYF.

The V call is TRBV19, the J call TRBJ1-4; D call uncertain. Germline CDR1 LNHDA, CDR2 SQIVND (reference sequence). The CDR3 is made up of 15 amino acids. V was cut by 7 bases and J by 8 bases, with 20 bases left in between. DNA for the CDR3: TGTGCCAGTACCTCCCGTCGCACGCCGGGGGAAAAACTGTTTTTT. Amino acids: CASTSRRTPGEKLFF.

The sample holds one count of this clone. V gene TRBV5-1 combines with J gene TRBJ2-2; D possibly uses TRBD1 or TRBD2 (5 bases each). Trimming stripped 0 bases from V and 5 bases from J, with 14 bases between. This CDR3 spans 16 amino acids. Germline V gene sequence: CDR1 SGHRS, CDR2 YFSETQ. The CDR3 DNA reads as TGCGCCAGCAGCTTGGCGTTCGGTGGGGGAACCGGGGAGCTGTTTTTT. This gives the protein CASSLAFGGGTGELFF.

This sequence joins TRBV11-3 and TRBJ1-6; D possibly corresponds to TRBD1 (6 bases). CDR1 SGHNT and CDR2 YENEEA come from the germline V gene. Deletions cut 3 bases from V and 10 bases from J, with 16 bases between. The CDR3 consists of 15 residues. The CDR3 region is CASSLADRRDSPLHF. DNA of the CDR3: TGTGCCAGCAGCTTGGCCGACAGGAGGGACTCACCCCTCCACTTT.

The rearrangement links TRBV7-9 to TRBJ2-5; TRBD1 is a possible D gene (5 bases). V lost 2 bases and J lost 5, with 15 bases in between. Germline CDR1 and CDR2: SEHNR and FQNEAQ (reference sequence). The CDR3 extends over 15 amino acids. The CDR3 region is CASSLSQGLGETQYF. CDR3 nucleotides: TGTGCCAGCAGCTTAAGCCAGGGTCTTGGGGAGACCCAGTACTTC.

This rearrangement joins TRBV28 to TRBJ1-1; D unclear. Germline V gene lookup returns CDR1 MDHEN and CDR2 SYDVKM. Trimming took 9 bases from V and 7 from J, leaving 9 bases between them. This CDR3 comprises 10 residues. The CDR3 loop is CASGAFEAFF. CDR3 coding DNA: TGTGCCAGTGGAGCCTTTGAAGCTTTCTTT.

The CDR3 loop reads CASGPDTYNSPLHF. The CDR3 DNA reads TGTGCCAGCGGGCCAGACACTTATAATTCACCCCTCCACTTT. This chain links TRBV19 with TRBJ1-6; D unclear. Trimming took 9 bases from V and 4 from J, leaving 13 bases between them. CDR3 length: 14 amino acids. Germline V gives CDR1 LNHDA, CDR2 SQIVND (reference sequence). The full variable domain, rest sourced from reference TRBV19 and TRBJ1-6, is DGGITQSPKYLFRKEGQNVTLSCEQNLNHDAMYWYRQDPGQGLRLIYYSQIVNDFQKGDIAEGYSVSREKKESFPLTVTSAQKNPTAFYLCASGPDTYNSPLHFGNGTRLTVT.

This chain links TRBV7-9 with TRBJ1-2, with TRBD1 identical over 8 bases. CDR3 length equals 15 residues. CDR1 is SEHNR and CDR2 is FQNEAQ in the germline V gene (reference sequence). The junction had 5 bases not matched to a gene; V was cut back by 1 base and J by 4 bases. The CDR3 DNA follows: TGTGCCAGCAGCTTAGTTAGGACAGGGAGCTATGGCTACACCTTC. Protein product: CASSLVRTGSYGYTF.